Included here is one TCR beta chain sequence, with context. Its cognate antigen is unknown. Given a much more abundant clone one base away, this may be a read error. 5'-RACE, quantitative and with molecular barcodes, yielded the TCR beta libraries. TCRdb ran MiXCR on the 5' RACE reads and lists one entry per CDR3 protein. The top ten hold 0.51% of the sample, which has about 800,000 distinct CDR3 sequences, about 11% seen once. This CDR3 has 13 amino acids. Per the germline V gene, CDR1 is DFQATT and CDR2 is SNEGSKA (reference sequence). This sample is part of a study of CD8 T cells in ankylosing spondylitis. General study findings and limits: Past studies reported some motif variants in reactive arthritis synovial fluid and blood. Clones tied to disease were said to be significantly enriched in matched ankylosing spondylitis synovial fluid. Among TCR beta sequences, a motif of fewer than 10 highly homologous variants appeared characteristic of ankylosing spondylitis blood.

This clonotype originated in a male donor with ankylosing spondylitis. The sequencing input was blood, either unsorted or a sorted T cell fraction (not recorded which). The rearrangement joins TRBV20-1 to TRBJ2-7, with D maybe TRBD1 (6 bases). The CDR3 DNA is TGCAGCGCCAAGAGGGGGTACTCCTACGAGCAGGACTTC. Translation gives CSAKRGYSYEQDF.